The clone carrying this T cell receptor (beta chain) was found many times. Its antigen is undetermined. These data come from a study of molecular identifiers for immune sequencing clone quantification. TCRdb called the PCR reads again in MiXCR, with one record for every CDR3 protein. The sample holds roughly 630,000 distinct CDR3 sequences, 25% seen once. Study results and limitations: Among about a million naive cells, as was reported, spiked Jurkat TCR RNA from one cell was detectable.

V was clipped by 3 bases and J by 6 bases, with 15 bases between them. This CDR3 has 14 amino acids. CDR1 is MNHEY, CDR2 SMNVEV, per germline (reference sequence). The receptor was derived from a human donor in good health. Some libraries in this study had Jurkat cell RNA spiked in. Sequenced input: naive CD8+ T cells from blood, with Jurkat cell RNA spiked in. The subset is: FACS-sorted CD8+CD4-CCR7+CD45RA+ naive T cells. This chain joins TRBV27 and TRBJ2-7; D remains unclear. CDR3 nucleotides: TGTGCCAGCAGTTTTGGGGTCACCCCCTCCGAGCAGTACTTC. Its protein is CASSFGVTPSEQYF.